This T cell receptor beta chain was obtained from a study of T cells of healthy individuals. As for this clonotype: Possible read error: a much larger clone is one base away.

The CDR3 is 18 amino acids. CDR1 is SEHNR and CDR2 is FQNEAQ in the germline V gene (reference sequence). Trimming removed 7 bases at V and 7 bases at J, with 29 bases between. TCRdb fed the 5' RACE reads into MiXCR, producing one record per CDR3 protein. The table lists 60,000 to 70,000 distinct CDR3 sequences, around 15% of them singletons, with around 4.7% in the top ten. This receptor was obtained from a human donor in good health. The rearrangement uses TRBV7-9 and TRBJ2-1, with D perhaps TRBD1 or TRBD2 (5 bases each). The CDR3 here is CASTLRWGGTPEYNEQFF. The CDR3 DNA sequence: TGTGCCAGCACCCTCAGATGGGGTGGGACCCCGGAGTATAATGAGCAGTTCTTC.